A selection of T cell receptor beta chains follows, all from one sample in a study of blood T cell repertoires in COVID-19. Measured with immunoSEQ multiplex PCR; TCRdb has only the in-frame clones, and not every one. The sample carries around 440,000 clones, approximately 88% recorded once. The sequencing input was peripheral blood. Receptors originate from a woman between 45 and 60 years old with COVID-19, enrolled during active disease. Each CDR3 is given with its conserved first and last residue. D genes are given only for firm matches. Not all rows give a size; the values are once, few, many and, for expanded clones, a class.

NA,TRBJ1-2,TRBV6-1,NA,TGTGCCAGCAGTGAAGATGGCAAACAGGGTGGCTACACCTTC,CASSEDGKQGGYTF
NA,TRBJ2-1,TRBV10-1,NA,TGCGCCAGCAGTGCCGACAGTTCCTACAATGAGCAGTTCTTC,CASSADSSYNEQFF
NA,TRBJ1-4,TRBV9,NA,TGTGCCAGCAGCGTAGAGCAGGGCCGTGAAAAACTGTTTTTT,CASSVEQGREKLFF
NA,TRBJ2-7,TRBV19,NA,TGTGCCAGTAGTATAGGAGGTGTCGGCAATCCCTACGAGCAGTACTTC,CASSIGGVGNPYEQYF
NA,TRBJ1-2,TRBV20-1,NA,TGCAGTGCTAGCAGGGACTATGGCTACACCTTC,CSASRDYGYTF
NA,TRBJ1-5,TRBV19,NA,TGTGCCAGTAGTATTCGAGGGTATAGCAATCAGCCCCAGCATTTT,CASSIRGYSNQPQHF
NA,TRBJ2-1,TRBV5-1,NA,TGCGCCAGCAGCGCGGACAGCTACAATGAGCAGTTCTTC,CASSADSYNEQFF
NA,TRBJ1-2,TRBV4-1,NA,TGCGCCAGCAGCCCCGGACATAACTATGGCTACACCTTC,CASSPGHNYGYTF
NA,TRBJ1-5,TRBV20-1,NA,TGCAGTGCTGGTGGCCCTCCCGGGCAGCCCCAGCATTTT,CSAGGPPGQPQHF
NA,TRBJ1-1,TRBV6-5,few,TGTGCCAGCAGTCCTATCAGGGGCCCCACTGAAGCTTTCTTT,CASSPIRGPTEAFF
NA,TRBJ2-7,TRBV6-1,NA,TGTGCCAGCAGTGAACTCGGGTCGGGCAGGGCCCTTTCTTACGAGCAGTACTTC,CASSELGSGRALSYEQYF
TRBD1,TRBJ1-4,TRBV7-2,once,TGTGCCAGCAGCTTATCCGGGACAGTTAATGAAAAACTGTTTTTT,CASSLSGTVNEKLFF
TRBD2,TRBJ2-3,TRBV7-2,NA,TGTGCCAGCAGCTTTACTAGCGGACTTGGGGATACGCAGTATTTT,CASSFTSGLGDTQYF
NA,TRBJ2-7,TRBV6-5,NA,TGTGCCAGCAGTTCTTACTACGAGCAGTACTTC,CASSSYYEQYF
NA,TRBJ1-2,TRBV12-3/TRBV12-4,NA,TGTGCCAGCAGCCTGGGACTTTTCTATGGCTACACCTTC,CASSLGLFYGYTF
TRBD1,TRBJ1-1,TRBV5-1,NA,TGCGCCAGCAGCTTGCTGACAGGGGAGGCTGAAGCTTTCTTT,CASSLLTGEAEAFF
TRBD1,TRBJ1-2,TRBV7-2,NA,TGTGCCAGCAGCTCCGGAGGGACAGGGTACTATGGCTACACCTTC,CASSSGGTGYYGYTF
NA,TRBJ1-2,TRBV5-4,NA,TGTGCCAGCAGCTTGGGGGAGGGGGGCTATGGCTACACCTTC,CASSLGEGGYGYTF
TRBD2,TRBJ2-1,TRBV19,once,TGTGCCAGTAGTATGCGAACTAGCGCGCACAATGAGCAGTTCTTC,CASSMRTSAHNEQFF
NA,TRBJ2-7,TRBV6-5,NA,TGTGCCAGCAGGGCCTTATACGAGCAGTACTTC,CASRALYEQYF
TRBD1,TRBJ2-7,TRBV19,once,TGTGCCAGTAGTAGAACCGGACAGGTCCACGAGCAGTACTTC,CASSRTGQVHEQYF
NA,TRBJ1-1,TRBV6-6,NA,TGTGCCAGCAGTTACCGCGGTGAAGCTTTCTTT,CASSYRGEAFF
NA,TRBJ2-3,TRBV7-4,NA,TGTGCCAGCAGCTTGGCCGGTCGGGGGACGCAGTATTTT,CASSLAGRGTQYF
TRBD1,TRBJ1-2,TRBV6-5,NA,TGTGCCAGCAGTTACTCCCAACAGGGGAACGGCTACACCTTC,CASSYSQQGNGYTF
NA,TRBJ2-1,TRBV5-6,NA,TGTGCCAGCAGCCCCTTAGCGAGTAGGACCTACAATGAGCAGTTCTTC,CASSPLASRTYNEQFF
TRBD2,TRBJ2-5,TRBV5-1,NA,TGCGCCAGCAGCGCCCTGGGAAGCGGGGGGGCCTCGGAGACCCAGTACTTC,CASSALGSGGASETQYF
NA,TRBJ1-1,TRBV7-9,NA,TGTGCCAGCAGCTTTGGCCCAGTCCTGAACACTGAAGCTTTCTTT,CASSFGPVLNTEAFF
NA,TRBJ2-2,TRBV27,NA,TGTGCCAGCACCGCCCTCATACAGGGTAACACCGGGGAGCTGTTTTTT,CASTALIQGNTGELFF
TRBD2,TRBJ2-1,TRBV11-1,once,TGTGCCAGCAGCTTAGGACTAGCGGGCGGGAATGAGCAGTTCTTC,CASSLGLAGGNEQFF
NA,TRBJ2-5,TRBV6-5,few,TGTGCCAGCAGTTACTCGATACGGCAAGAGACCCAGTACTTC,CASSYSIRQETQYF
NA,TRBJ1-2,TRBV3-1/TRBV3-2,NA,TGTGCCAGCAGCCAAGAGGGGGCGAGGAGTGGCTACACCTTC,CASSQEGARSGYTF
NA,TRBJ2-5,TRBV6-6,few,TGTGCCAGCAGGGGGAGGGGGGGGCGAGAGACCCAGTACTTC,CASRGRGGRETQYF
NA,TRBJ2-1,TRBV12-3/TRBV12-4,once,TGTGCCAGCGGGACTGGCAGGGAGCAGTTCTTC,CASGTGREQFF
TRBD1,TRBJ1-2,TRBV30,NA,TGTGCCCGTGGACAGGGGGCCGGTGGCTACACCTTC,CARGQGAGGYTF
TRBD1,TRBJ2-3,TRBV15,NA,TGTGCCACCAATCGAGGGGGCGAGGCAGATACGCAGTATTTT,CATNRGGEADTQYF
NA,TRBJ1-2,TRBV28,NA,TGTGCCAGCAGCCCCCCCCGGGGGGACTATGGCTACACCTTC,CASSPPRGDYGYTF
NA,TRBJ2-3,TRBV6-5,NA,TGTGCCAGCAGTTCCTCAGATACGCAGTATTTT,CASSSSDTQYF
TRBD1,TRBJ1-1,TRBV6-5,NA,TGTGCCAGCAGGGCTACAGGGGTTGGCACTGAAGCTTTCTTT,CASRATGVGTEAFF
NA,TRBJ1-5,TRBV29-1,NA,TGCAGCGCAGGCTATAGCAATCAGCCCCAGCATTTT,CSAGYSNQPQHF
NA,TRBJ1-5,TRBV7-2,NA,TGTGCCAGCAGCTCCCAAGGGGTTCATAGCAATCAGCCCCAGCATTTT,CASSSQGVHSNQPQHF
NA,TRBJ1-3,TRBV18,NA,TGTGCCAGCTCACCACCCCAGGGGCCTGGAAACACCATATATTTT,CASSPPQGPGNTIYF
TRBD1,TRBJ1-1,TRBV6-5,NA,TGTGCCAGCAGTTCTTGGGGACAGGGCAACACTGAAGCTTTCTTT,CASSSWGQGNTEAFF
NA,TRBJ1-5,TRBV27,NA,TGTGCCAGCAGTTTATCGGACAACCGTCAGCCCCAGCATTTT,CASSLSDNRQPQHF
NA,TRBJ1-1,TRBV5-1,NA,TGCGCCAGCAGCTTCAGGGGCGGAAACACTGAAGCTTTCTTT,CASSFRGGNTEAFF
NA,TRBJ2-7,TRBV4-1,NA,TGCGCCAGCGGCCCTTCGCAGGGCTACGAGCAGTACTTC,CASGPSQGYEQYF
NA,TRBJ2-7,TRBV5-1,NA,TGCGCCAGCAGCTTGGGCCAGGGGAGTGACGAGCAGTACTTC,CASSLGQGSDEQYF
TRBD1,TRBJ2-7,TRBV2,NA,TGTGCCAGCAGGGCCAGCAGGGGGCTCCCCTACGAGCAGTACTTC,CASRASRGLPYEQYF
TRBD2,TRBJ2-3,TRBV11-3,NA,TGTGCCAGCAGCTTAGGGGTAGCGGGAGATACGCAGTATTTT,CASSLGVAGDTQYF
TRBD2,TRBJ2-1,TRBV5-1,NA,TGCGCCAGCAGCTTGGACGGCGGGGGATCCTACAATGAGCAGTTCTTC,CASSLDGGGSYNEQFF
NA,TRBJ1-1,TRBV18,NA,TGTGCCAGCTCTACGGACAGCCCCTTTGAAGCTTTCTTT,CASSTDSPFEAFF
TRBD2,TRBJ2-4,TRBV11-2,NA,TGTGCCAGCAGGAGGACCGGGGGGGCCCTAGCCAAAAACATTCAGTACTTC,CASRRTGGALAKNIQYF
NA,TRBJ1-1,TRBV7-2,NA,TGTGCCAGCAGCTTGAGGGGGATGCCAATGAACACTGAAGCTTTCTTT,CASSLRGMPMNTEAFF
NA,TRBJ2-1,TRBV2,NA,TGTGCCAGCAGTGTATCCGCGCAGGTTTCATACAATGAGCAGTTCTTC,CASSVSAQVSYNEQFF
NA,TRBJ1-1,TRBV6-5,NA,TGTGCCAGCGGACGGGGTTTAAGTACTGAAGCTTTCTTT,CASGRGLSTEAFF
TRBD1,TRBJ1-1,TRBV6-5,NA,TGTGCCAGCAGTTACCTTGACAGGGTCCCTAGGGAAGCTTTCTTT,CASSYLDRVPREAFF
TRBD2,TRBJ2-7,TRBV20-1,NA,TGCAGTGCGAGGGACTACTACGAGCAGTACTTC,CSARDYYEQYF
NA,TRBJ1-4,TRBV5-1,NA,TGCGCCAGCAGCTCCGGGGAAAAGGCTGAAAAACTGTTTTTT,CASSSGEKAEKLFF